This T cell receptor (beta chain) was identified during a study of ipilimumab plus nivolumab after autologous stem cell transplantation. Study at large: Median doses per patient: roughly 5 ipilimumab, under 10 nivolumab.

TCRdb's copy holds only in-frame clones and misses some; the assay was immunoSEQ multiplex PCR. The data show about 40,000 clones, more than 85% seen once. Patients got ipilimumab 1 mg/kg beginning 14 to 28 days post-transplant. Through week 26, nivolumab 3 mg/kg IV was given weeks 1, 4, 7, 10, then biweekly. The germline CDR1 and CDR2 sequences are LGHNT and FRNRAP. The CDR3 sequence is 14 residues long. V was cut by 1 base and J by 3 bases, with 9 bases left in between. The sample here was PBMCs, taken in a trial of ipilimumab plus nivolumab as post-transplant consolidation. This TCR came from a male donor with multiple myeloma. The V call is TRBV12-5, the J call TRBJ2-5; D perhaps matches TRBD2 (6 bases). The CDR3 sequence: CASGLGTGEETQYF. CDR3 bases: TGTGCTAGTGGTTTGGGGACGGGAGAAGAGACCCAGTACTTC.